The clone carrying this T cell receptor beta chain was counted only a few times. Its antigen is not identified. Using immunoSEQ multiplex PCR, the repertoire was profiled, and TCRdb retains in-frame clones only, with some absent. The sample consists of around 80,000 clones, over 70% of them appearing once. This record belongs to a study of radiotherapy plus CTLA-4 blockade in lung cancer. In the study overall: Disease control was present in 25% to 35% of patients, and objective responses in 18%.

Those patients who had chemo-refractory metastatic non-small-cell lung cancer were given focal radiation along with CTLA-4 blockade through ipilimumab. Overall study findings and caveats: In blood, tumor-derived TCR clones expanded after radiotherapy plus ipilimumab.

V lost 0 bases to trimming and J lost 5 bases; unmatched junction nucleotides: 0. CDR1 and CDR2 from the germline V gene are SGHRS and YFSETQ. The CDR3 contains 13 residues. The chain carries TRBV5-1 and TRBJ1-1, with TRBD1 matching 8 bases. The receptor comes from a human donor with non-small cell lung cancer whose response to radiotherapy plus ipilimumab could not be evaluated. Some clones in this sample may be carry-over from other donors' samples. The sample was peripheral blood, taken from a patient treated with radiotherapy plus ipilimumab. The DNA of the CDR3 is TGCGCCAGCAGCTTGGACAGGGGGACTGAAGCTTTCTTT. It translates to CASSLDRGTEAFF.